This record concerns one T cell receptor beta chain sequence. The entry originates in a study of blood T cell repertoires in COVID-19. TCRdb keeps only in-frame clones here, not all; method: immunoSEQ multiplex PCR. The sample has hundreds of thousands of clones, roughly 91% seen once. Germline V CDR1 and CDR2: LNHDA, SQIVND (reference sequence). This CDR3 has 15 amino acids. Trimming stripped 3 bases from V and 1 base from J, with 7 bases between. The chain is built from TRBV19 and TRBJ2-6; the D gene is possibly TRBD2 (5 bases). This receptor was obtained from a woman between 25 and 40 years old who had recovered from COVID-19. The sequenced sample consisted of PBMCs or T cells enriched from blood (not recorded which). CDR3 region: CASSISGSGANVLTF. The DNA for the CDR3 is TGTGCCAGTAGTATTTCGGGGTCTGGGGCCAACGTCCTGACTTTC.